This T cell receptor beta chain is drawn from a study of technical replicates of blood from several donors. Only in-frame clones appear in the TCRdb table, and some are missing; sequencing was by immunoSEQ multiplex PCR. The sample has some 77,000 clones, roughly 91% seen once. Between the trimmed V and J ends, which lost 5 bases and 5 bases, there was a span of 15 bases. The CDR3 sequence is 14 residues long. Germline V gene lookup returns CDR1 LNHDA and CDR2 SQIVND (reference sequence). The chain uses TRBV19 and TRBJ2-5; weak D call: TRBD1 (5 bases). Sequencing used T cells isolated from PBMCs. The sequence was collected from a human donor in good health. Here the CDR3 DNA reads TGTGCCAGTAGTCAGGGCCCCGCACGGGAGACCCAGTACTTC. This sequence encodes CASSQGPARETQYF. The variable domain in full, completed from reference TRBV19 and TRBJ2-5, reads DGGITQSPKYLFRKEGQNVTLSCEQNLNHDAMYWYRQDPGQGLRLIYYSQIVNDFQKGDIAEGYSVSREKKESFPLTVTSAQKNPTAFYLCASSQGPARETQYFGPGTRLLVL.